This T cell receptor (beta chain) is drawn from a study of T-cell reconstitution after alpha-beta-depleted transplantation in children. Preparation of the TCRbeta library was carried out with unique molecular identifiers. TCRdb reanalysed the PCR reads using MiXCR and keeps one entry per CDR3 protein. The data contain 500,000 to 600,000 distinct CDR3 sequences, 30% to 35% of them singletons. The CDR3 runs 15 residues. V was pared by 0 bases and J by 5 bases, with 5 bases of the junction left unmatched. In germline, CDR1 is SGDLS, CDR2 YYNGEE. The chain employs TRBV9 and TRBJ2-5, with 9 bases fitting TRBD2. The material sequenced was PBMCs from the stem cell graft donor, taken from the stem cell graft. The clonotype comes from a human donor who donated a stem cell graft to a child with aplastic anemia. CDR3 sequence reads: CASSVGLAGWETQYF. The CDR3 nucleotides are TGTGCCAGCAGCGTAGGGCTAGCGGGGTGGGAGACCCAGTACTTC.